The clone carrying this T cell receptor beta chain has a single count. There are 14 residues in the CDR3. Germline V CDR1 and CDR2: MDHEN, SYDVKM. The V and J ends lost 6 bases and 4 bases, in that order; junction bases with no gene match: 7. Seattle cases were enrolled at active infection and followed longitudinally. The protocol was immunoSEQ multiplex PCR, while the TCRdb copy is restricted to in-frame clones and leaves out a portion. The repertoire holds 250,000 to 350,000 clones, with approximately 85% as singletons. The data originate from a study of blood T cell repertoires in COVID-19. The wider study: T cells, B-cell-depleted T cells, or PBMCs supplied cDNA or gDNA.

The J gene is TRBJ2-3, the V gene TRBV28; 7 bases fit TRBD1. This TCR was recovered from a human donor with COVID-19, enrolled during active disease. The donor label of this sample is uncertain. Sequencing was performed on peripheral blood. The DNA for the CDR3 is TGTGCCAGCAGAGGGACAGACCTTCCAGATACGCAGTATTTT. This sequence encodes CASRGTDLPDTQYF.